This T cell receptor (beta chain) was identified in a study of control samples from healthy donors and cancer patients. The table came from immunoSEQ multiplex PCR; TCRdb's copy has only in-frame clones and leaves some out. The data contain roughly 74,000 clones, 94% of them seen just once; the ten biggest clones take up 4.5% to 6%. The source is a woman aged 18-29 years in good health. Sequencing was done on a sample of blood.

The CDR3 DNA is TGTGCCAGCAGTGTGGGCCCTAGCTACGAGCAGTACTTC. It codes for CASSVGPSYEQYF. The chain couples TRBV28 to TRBJ2-7; D uncertain. The CDR3 covers 13 residues. The V gene lost 5 bases and the J gene lost 3 bases, with 11 bases spanning the gap. Looked up from germline, CDR1 is MDHEN and CDR2 is SYDVKM.